The rows below give T cell receptor beta chains drawn from one sample of a study of blood T cell repertoires in COVID-19. TCRdb's table, derived via immunoSEQ multiplex PCR, lists solely in-frame clones and lacks some. Here the sample spans tens of thousands of clones, roughly 80% being singletons. Material: peripheral blood. The receptors were sampled from a man aged 45 to 65 with COVID-19, enrolled during active disease. The CDR3 runs from the conserved cysteine through the conserved F or W. Fields, in order: CDR3 protein, CDR3 DNA, V gene, clone size, J gene, D gene. D genes are given only for firm matches. Only some rows state a clone size, as once, few, many or a class for expanded clones.

cdr3_aa: CASSFRGNYGYTF
cdr3_nt: TGTGCCAGCAGTTTTAGGGGCAACTATGGCTACACCTTC
v_call: TRBV28
clone_size: once
j_call: TRBJ1-2
d_call: .

cdr3_aa: CATTKLSGPPWGPGETQYF
cdr3_nt: TGTGCCACCACCAAACTCTCCGGGCCCCCGTGGGGGCCAGGAGAGACCCAGTACTTC
v_call: TRBV24-1
clone_size: few
j_call: TRBJ2-5
d_call: .

cdr3_aa: CASSLAGTRFYYEQYF
cdr3_nt: TGTGCCAGCAGCCTAGCCGGGACTAGGTTTTATTACGAGCAGTACTTC
v_call: TRBV7-2
clone_size: .
j_call: TRBJ2-7
d_call: TRBD2

cdr3_aa: CASSPGRAAYGYTF
cdr3_nt: TGTGCCAGCAGCCCGGGTAGAGCGGCCTATGGCTACACCTTC
v_call: TRBV7-9
clone_size: .
j_call: TRBJ1-2
d_call: .

cdr3_aa: CASSGQGPAFGYTF
cdr3_nt: TGTGCCAGCAGTGGACAGGGCCCAGCCTTCGGCTACACCTTC
v_call: TRBV28
clone_size: once
j_call: TRBJ1-2
d_call: TRBD1

cdr3_aa: CASWTANYGYTF
cdr3_nt: TGTGCCAGCTGGACAGCTAACTATGGCTACACCTTC
v_call: TRBV28
clone_size: .
j_call: TRBJ1-2
d_call: .

cdr3_aa: CASSPGTSGEADTQYF
cdr3_nt: TGTGCCAGCAGCCCCGGGACTAGCGGGGAGGCAGATACGCAGTATTTT
v_call: TRBV11-3
clone_size: .
j_call: TRBJ2-3
d_call: TRBD2

cdr3_aa: CASSLQGRGSPLHF
cdr3_nt: TGCGCCAGCAGCCTACAGGGAAGAGGTTCACCCCTCCACTTT
v_call: TRBV5-1
clone_size: .
j_call: TRBJ1-6
d_call: .

cdr3_aa: CASSQGPGGGNTIYF
cdr3_nt: TGTGCCAGCAGCCAAGGACCAGGGGGTGGAAACACCATATATTTT
v_call: TRBV3-1/TRBV3-2
clone_size: .
j_call: TRBJ1-3
d_call: TRBD1

cdr3_aa: CASSEAFGLAFYNEQFF
cdr3_nt: TGTGCCAGCAGTGAAGCGTTTGGACTAGCATTTTACAATGAGCAGTTCTTC
v_call: TRBV2
clone_size: .
j_call: TRBJ2-1
d_call: TRBD2

cdr3_aa: CASRYSGSIFNEQFF
cdr3_nt: TGTGCCAGCCGATACAGCGGGAGTATTTTTAATGAGCAGTTCTTC
v_call: TRBV5-6
clone_size: once
j_call: TRBJ2-1
d_call: TRBD2

cdr3_aa: CASSNTRDGNQPQHF
cdr3_nt: TGTGCCAGCAGCAACACTAGGGATGGCAATCAGCCCCAGCATTTT
v_call: TRBV7-2
clone_size: .
j_call: TRBJ1-5
d_call: .

cdr3_aa: CASHGGIADTQYF
cdr3_nt: TGTGCCTCCCACGGGGGAATTGCAGATACGCAGTATTTT
v_call: TRBV7-6
clone_size: once
j_call: TRBJ2-3
d_call: .

cdr3_aa: CASGGQWNEQFF
cdr3_nt: TGTGCCAGCGGGGGACAGTGGAATGAGCAGTTCTTC
v_call: TRBV7-9
clone_size: .
j_call: TRBJ2-1
d_call: TRBD1

cdr3_aa: CASSQDGRTGVDGYTF
cdr3_nt: TGCGCCAGCAGCCAAGACGGGCGGACAGGGGTAGATGGCTACACCTTC
v_call: TRBV4-1
clone_size: .
j_call: TRBJ1-2
d_call: TRBD1

cdr3_aa: CASSSFDRPNEQFF
cdr3_nt: TGTGCCAGCAGCTCCTTCGACAGACCTAATGAGCAGTTCTTC
v_call: TRBV5-6
clone_size: .
j_call: TRBJ2-1
d_call: .

cdr3_aa: CASSEDQGRGEQYF
cdr3_nt: TGTGCCAGCAGTGAGGACCAAGGGAGAGGCGAGCAGTACTTC
v_call: TRBV2
clone_size: .
j_call: TRBJ2-7
d_call: .

cdr3_aa: CASSLRTRGNTEAFF
cdr3_nt: TGCGCCAGCAGCCTCCGGACAAGAGGTAACACTGAAGCTTTCTTT
v_call: TRBV4-3
clone_size: .
j_call: TRBJ1-1
d_call: .

cdr3_aa: CASSEKTFRTGTFSYNEQFF
cdr3_nt: TGTGCCAGCAGTGAAAAAACCTTCCGGACAGGGACCTTCTCCTACAATGAGCAGTTCTTC
v_call: TRBV2
clone_size: .
j_call: TRBJ2-1
d_call: TRBD1

cdr3_aa: CASSILAGADNEQFF
cdr3_nt: TGTGCCAGCAGCATACTAGCGGGAGCTGACAATGAGCAGTTCTTC
v_call: TRBV3-1/TRBV3-2
clone_size: .
j_call: TRBJ2-1
d_call: TRBD2

cdr3_aa: CASSLRTGGSYNSPLHF
cdr3_nt: TGTGCCAGCAGCCTACGGACAGGGGGCTCCTATAATTCACCCCTCCACTTT
v_call: TRBV5-5
clone_size: .
j_call: TRBJ1-6
d_call: TRBD1

cdr3_aa: CASSSDSRGEQFF
cdr3_nt: TGTGCCAGCAGCTCGGACTCCCGAGGGGAGCAGTTCTTC
v_call: TRBV11-2
clone_size: .
j_call: TRBJ2-1
d_call: .

cdr3_aa: CAISERGVNEQFF
cdr3_nt: TGTGCCATCAGTGAGCGGGGAGTCAATGAGCAGTTCTTC
v_call: TRBV10-3
clone_size: .
j_call: TRBJ2-1
d_call: .

cdr3_aa: CASSGNNSPLHF
cdr3_nt: TGTGCCAGCTCAGGCAATAATTCACCCCTCCACTTT
v_call: TRBV14
clone_size: .
j_call: TRBJ1-6
d_call: .

cdr3_aa: CASSQDLARVRRGYGYTF
cdr3_nt: TGTGCCAGCAGCCAAGATCTGGCCAGGGTCCGGAGGGGCTATGGCTACACCTTC
v_call: TRBV3-1/TRBV3-2
clone_size: .
j_call: TRBJ1-2
d_call: .

cdr3_aa: CASSRRTSGRSYPYNEQFF
cdr3_nt: TGCGCCAGCAGCAGACGAACTAGCGGGAGATCTTACCCCTACAATGAGCAGTTCTTC
v_call: TRBV5-1
clone_size: .
j_call: TRBJ2-1
d_call: TRBD2

cdr3_aa: CASSQGGGGTGELFF
cdr3_nt: TGTGCCAGCAGCCAAGGTGGGGGCGGCACCGGGGAGCTGTTTTTT
v_call: TRBV14
clone_size: few
j_call: TRBJ2-2
d_call: .

cdr3_aa: CASSQASNYGYTF
cdr3_nt: TGCGCCAGCAGCCAAGCCTCCAACTATGGCTACACCTTC
v_call: TRBV4-1
clone_size: .
j_call: TRBJ1-2
d_call: .

cdr3_aa: CATSDPSGSVSSGANVLTF
cdr3_nt: TGTGCCACCAGTGATCCATCAGGGTCTGTGAGCTCTGGGGCCAACGTCCTGACTTTC
v_call: TRBV24-1
clone_size: .
j_call: TRBJ2-6
d_call: .

cdr3_aa: CASSSGTGAYGYTF
cdr3_nt: TGTGCCAGCAGTTCCGGGACAGGAGCCTATGGCTACACCTTC
v_call: TRBV28
clone_size: .
j_call: TRBJ1-2
d_call: TRBD1

cdr3_aa: CASSDVRSPAQHF
cdr3_nt: TGTGCCAGCAGTGACGTGCGGAGCCCGGCCCAGCATTTT
v_call: TRBV6-1
clone_size: .
j_call: TRBJ1-5
d_call: .

cdr3_aa: CASSSPQGQETQYF
cdr3_nt: TGCGCCAGCAGCTCCCCGCAGGGGCAAGAGACCCAGTACTTC
v_call: TRBV5-1
clone_size: .
j_call: TRBJ2-5
d_call: .

cdr3_aa: CASSLMRGMNTEAFF
cdr3_nt: TGTGCCAGCAGCTTAATGCGGGGAATGAACACTGAAGCTTTCTTT
v_call: TRBV13
clone_size: .
j_call: TRBJ1-1
d_call: .

cdr3_aa: CATSRDSGTGVGNQPQHF
cdr3_nt: TGTGCCACCAGCAGAGATTCCGGGACAGGGGTAGGCAATCAGCCCCAGCATTTT
v_call: TRBV15
clone_size: .
j_call: TRBJ1-5
d_call: TRBD1

cdr3_aa: CASSVATGGGAYEQYF
cdr3_nt: TGTGCCAGCAGCGTAGCTACGGGTGGAGGAGCCTACGAGCAGTACTTC
v_call: TRBV9
clone_size: .
j_call: TRBJ2-7
d_call: .

cdr3_aa: CASTLGGRDEQYF
cdr3_nt: TGTGCCAGCACCCTAGGGGGTAGGGACGAGCAGTACTTC
v_call: TRBV7-9
clone_size: .
j_call: TRBJ2-7
d_call: .

cdr3_aa: CASSLASEGTDTQYF
cdr3_nt: TGTGCCAGCAGTTTGGCTAGCGAGGGCACAGATACGCAGTATTTT
v_call: TRBV28
clone_size: .
j_call: TRBJ2-3
d_call: .

cdr3_aa: CASSLPSGGNTGELFF
cdr3_nt: TGTGCCAGCAGCTTACCTAGCGGGGGTAACACCGGGGAGCTGTTTTTT
v_call: TRBV7-9
clone_size: .
j_call: TRBJ2-2
d_call: TRBD2

cdr3_aa: CASSLDRGLANTGELFF
cdr3_nt: TGTGCCAGCAGCTTAGATAGGGGACTAGCAAACACCGGGGAGCTGTTTTTT
v_call: TRBV11-3
clone_size: .
j_call: TRBJ2-2
d_call: TRBD2

cdr3_aa: CASTRGGSPSYEQYF
cdr3_nt: TGTGCCAGCACCCGGGGGGGATCCCCCTCCTACGAGCAGTACTTC
v_call: TRBV6-5
clone_size: .
j_call: TRBJ2-7
d_call: TRBD2

cdr3_aa: CASSDGPSGRRTDTQYF
cdr3_nt: TGTGCCAGCAGTGATGGCCCCAGCGGGAGGAGGACAGATACGCAGTATTTT
v_call: TRBV2
clone_size: .
j_call: TRBJ2-3
d_call: TRBD2

cdr3_aa: CASSDRQNEQFF
cdr3_nt: TGTGCCAGCAGCGACAGACAGAATGAGCAGTTCTTC
v_call: TRBV5-6
clone_size: .
j_call: TRBJ2-1
d_call: .

cdr3_aa: CASSLDPTDFYTF
cdr3_nt: TGTGCCAGCAGCTTAGATCCGACAGATTTCTACACCTTC
v_call: TRBV11-2
clone_size: .
j_call: TRBJ1-2
d_call: .

cdr3_aa: CARTGLPTYGYTF
cdr3_nt: TGTGCCAGAACGGGGTTGCCAACCTATGGCTACACCTTC
v_call: TRBV2
clone_size: .
j_call: TRBJ1-2
d_call: .

cdr3_aa: CASSRGLVETEAFF
cdr3_nt: TGTGCCAGCAGTAGGGGGCTGGTAGAGACTGAAGCTTTCTTT
v_call: TRBV6-5
clone_size: .
j_call: TRBJ1-1
d_call: TRBD1